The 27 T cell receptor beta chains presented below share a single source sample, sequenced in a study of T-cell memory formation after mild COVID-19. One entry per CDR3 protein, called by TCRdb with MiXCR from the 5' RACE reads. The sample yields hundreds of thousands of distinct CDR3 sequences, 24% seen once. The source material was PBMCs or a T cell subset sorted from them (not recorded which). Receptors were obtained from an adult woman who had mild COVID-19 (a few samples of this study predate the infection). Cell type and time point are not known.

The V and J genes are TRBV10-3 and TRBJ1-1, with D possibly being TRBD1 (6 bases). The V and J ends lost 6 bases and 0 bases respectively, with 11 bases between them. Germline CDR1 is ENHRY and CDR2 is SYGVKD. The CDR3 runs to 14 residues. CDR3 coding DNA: TGTGCCATCAGGGAAGGACAGTTGAACACTGAAGCTTTCTTT. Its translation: CAIREGQLNTEAFF.

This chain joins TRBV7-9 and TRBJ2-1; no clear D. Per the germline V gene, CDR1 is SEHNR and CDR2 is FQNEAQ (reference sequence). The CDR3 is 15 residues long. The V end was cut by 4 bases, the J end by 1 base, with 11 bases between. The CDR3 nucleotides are TGTGCCAGCAGCTCAAGTTACCTGTCCTACAATGAGCAGTTCTTC. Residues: CASSSSYLSYNEQFF.

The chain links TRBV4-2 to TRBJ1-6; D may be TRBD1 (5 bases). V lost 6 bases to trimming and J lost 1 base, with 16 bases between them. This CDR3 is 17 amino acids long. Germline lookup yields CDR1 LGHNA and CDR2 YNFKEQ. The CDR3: CASSMRRGASYNSPLHF. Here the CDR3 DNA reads TGTGCCAGCAGTATGCGGCGAGGGGCATCCTATAATTCACCCCTCCACTTT.

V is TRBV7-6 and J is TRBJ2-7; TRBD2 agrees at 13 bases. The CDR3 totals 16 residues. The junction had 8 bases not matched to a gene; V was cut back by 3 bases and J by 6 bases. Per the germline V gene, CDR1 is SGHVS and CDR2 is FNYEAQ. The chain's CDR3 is CASSLLGTSGKREQYF. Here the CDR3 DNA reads TGTGCCAGCAGCTTGTTGGGGACTAGCGGGAAGCGCGAGCAGTACTTC. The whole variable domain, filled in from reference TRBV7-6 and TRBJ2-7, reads GAGVSQSPRYKVTKRGQDVALRCDPISGHVSLYWYRQALGQGPEFLTYFNYEAQQDKSGLPNDRFSAERPEGSISTLTIQRTEQRDSAMYRCASSLLGTSGKREQYFGPGTRLTVT.

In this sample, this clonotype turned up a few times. Written as DNA, the CDR3 is TGTGCCAGCAGATACAACTTGGACAATGAGCAGTTCTTC. This encodes CASRYNLDNEQFF. The chain uses TRBV2 and TRBJ2-1; D uncertain. The CDR3 runs to 13 residues. The germline CDR1 and CDR2 sequences are SNHLY and FYNNEI. V lost 6 bases, J lost 5 bases, and 11 bases lay in between. The entire variable domain, with the rest obtained from reference TRBV2 and TRBJ2-1, is as follows: EPEVTQTPSHQVTQMGQEVILRCVPISNHLYFYWYRQILGQKVEFLVSFYNNEISEKSEIFDDQFSVERPDGSNFTLKIRSTKLEDSAMYFCASRYNLDNEQFFGPGTRLTVL.

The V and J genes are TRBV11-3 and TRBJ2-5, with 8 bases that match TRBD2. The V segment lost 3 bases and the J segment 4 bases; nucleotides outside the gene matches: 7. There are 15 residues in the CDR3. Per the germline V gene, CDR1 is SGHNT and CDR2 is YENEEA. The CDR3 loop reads CASSFRAGVGETQYF. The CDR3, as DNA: TGTGCCAGCAGCTTCCGAGCGGGAGTCGGAGAGACCCAGTACTTC.

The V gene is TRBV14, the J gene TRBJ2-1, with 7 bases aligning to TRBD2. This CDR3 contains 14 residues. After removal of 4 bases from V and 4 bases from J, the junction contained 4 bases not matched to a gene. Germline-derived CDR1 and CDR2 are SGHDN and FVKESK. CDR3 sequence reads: CASSPSGLYNEQFF. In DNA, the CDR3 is TGTGCCAGCAGCCCTAGCGGCCTATACAATGAGCAGTTCTTC.

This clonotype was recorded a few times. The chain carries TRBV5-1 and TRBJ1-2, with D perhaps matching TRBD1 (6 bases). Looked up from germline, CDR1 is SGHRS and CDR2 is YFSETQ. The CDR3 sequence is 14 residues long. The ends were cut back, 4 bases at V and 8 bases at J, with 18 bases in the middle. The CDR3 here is CASSMKDSFGGYTF. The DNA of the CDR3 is TGCGCCAGCAGCATGAAGGACAGCTTCGGGGGCTACACCTTC.

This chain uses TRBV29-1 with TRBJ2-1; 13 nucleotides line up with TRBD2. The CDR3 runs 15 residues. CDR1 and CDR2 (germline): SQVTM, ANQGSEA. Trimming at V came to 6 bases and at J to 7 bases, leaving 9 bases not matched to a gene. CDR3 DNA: TGCAGCGTGAGAATAGGACTAGCGGGGGTGAATGAGCAGTTCTTC. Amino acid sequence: CSVRIGLAGVNEQFF.

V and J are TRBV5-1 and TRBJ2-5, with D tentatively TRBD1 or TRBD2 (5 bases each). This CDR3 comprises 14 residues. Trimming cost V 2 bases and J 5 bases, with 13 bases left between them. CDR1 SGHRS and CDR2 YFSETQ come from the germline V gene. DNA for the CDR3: TGCGCCAGCAGCTTCGGGACCACCCGGGAGACCCAGTACTTC. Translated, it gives CASSFGTTRETQYF.

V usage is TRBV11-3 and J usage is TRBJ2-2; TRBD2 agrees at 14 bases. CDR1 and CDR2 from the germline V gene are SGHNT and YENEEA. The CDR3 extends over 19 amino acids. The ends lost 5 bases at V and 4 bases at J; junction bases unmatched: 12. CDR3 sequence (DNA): TGTGCCAGCAGCCGGTCGGGACTAGCGGGAGTTGTTAGCACCGGGGAGCTGTTTTTT. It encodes CASSRSGLAGVVSTGELFF.

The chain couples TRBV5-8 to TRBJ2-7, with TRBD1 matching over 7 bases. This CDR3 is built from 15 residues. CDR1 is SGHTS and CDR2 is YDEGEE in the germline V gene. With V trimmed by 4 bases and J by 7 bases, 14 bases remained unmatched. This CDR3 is CASSLTGTAVREQYF. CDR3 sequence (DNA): TGTGCCAGCAGCCTCACCGGGACAGCAGTACGAGAGCAGTACTTC.

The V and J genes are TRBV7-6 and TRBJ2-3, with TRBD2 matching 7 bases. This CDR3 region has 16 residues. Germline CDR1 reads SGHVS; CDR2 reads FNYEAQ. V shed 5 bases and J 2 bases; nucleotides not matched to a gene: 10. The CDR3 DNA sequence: TGTGCCAGCAGCCCTGACGTGGGAGGGCTCACAGATACGCAGTATTTT. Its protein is CASSPDVGGLTDTQYF.

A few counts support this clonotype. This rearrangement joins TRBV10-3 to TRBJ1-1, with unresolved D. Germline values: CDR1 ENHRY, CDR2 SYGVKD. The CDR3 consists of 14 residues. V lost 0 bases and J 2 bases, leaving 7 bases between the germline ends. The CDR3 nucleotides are TGTGCCATCAGTGAGTCGACCAGAAACACTGAAGCTTTCTTT. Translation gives CAISESTRNTEAFF.

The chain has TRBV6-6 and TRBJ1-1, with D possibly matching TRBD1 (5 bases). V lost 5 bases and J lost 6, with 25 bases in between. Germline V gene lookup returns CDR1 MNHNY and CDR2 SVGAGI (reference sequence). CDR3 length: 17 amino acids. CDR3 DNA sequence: TGTGCCAGCAGTCCGCCTGATAAGCAGGGAATCAGAGCTGAAGCTTTCTTT. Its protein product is CASSPPDKQGIRAEAFF.

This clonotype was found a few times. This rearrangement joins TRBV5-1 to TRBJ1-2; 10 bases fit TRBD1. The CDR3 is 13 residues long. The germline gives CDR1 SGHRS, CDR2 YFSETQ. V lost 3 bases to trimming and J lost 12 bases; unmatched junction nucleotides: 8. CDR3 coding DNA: TGCGCCAGCAGCTCTGGATCCGGGACAGGGGACACCTTC. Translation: CASSSGSGTGDTF.

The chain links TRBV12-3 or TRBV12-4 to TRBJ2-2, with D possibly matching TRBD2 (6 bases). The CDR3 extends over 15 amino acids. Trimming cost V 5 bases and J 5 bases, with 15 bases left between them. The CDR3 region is CASSLVGGATGELFF. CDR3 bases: TGTGCCAGCAGTCTTGTCGGGGGAGCTACCGGGGAGCTGTTTTTT.

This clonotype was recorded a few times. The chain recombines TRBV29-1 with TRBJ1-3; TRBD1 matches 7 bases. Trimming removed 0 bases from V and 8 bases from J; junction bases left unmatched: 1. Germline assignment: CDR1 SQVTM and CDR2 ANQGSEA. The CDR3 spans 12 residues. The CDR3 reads CSVEEGTDTIYF. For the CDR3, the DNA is TGCAGCGTTGAAGAAGGGACAGACACCATATATTTT.

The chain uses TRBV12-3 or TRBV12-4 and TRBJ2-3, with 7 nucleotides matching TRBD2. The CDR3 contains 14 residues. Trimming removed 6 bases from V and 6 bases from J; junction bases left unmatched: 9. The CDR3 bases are TGTGCCAGCAGCTACCGCGGGGGTGGGGATACGCAGTATTTT. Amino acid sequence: CASSYRGGGDTQYF.

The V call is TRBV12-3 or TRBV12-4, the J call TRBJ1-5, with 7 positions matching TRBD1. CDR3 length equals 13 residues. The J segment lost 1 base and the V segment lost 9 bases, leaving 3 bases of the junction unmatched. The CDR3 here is CASTQGSNQPQHF. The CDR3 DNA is TGTGCCAGTACACAGGGGAGCAATCAGCCCCAGCATTTT.

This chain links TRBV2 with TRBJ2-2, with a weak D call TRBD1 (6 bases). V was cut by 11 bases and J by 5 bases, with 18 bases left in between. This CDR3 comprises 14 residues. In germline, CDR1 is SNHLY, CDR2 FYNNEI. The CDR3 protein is CAGNEGVETGELFF. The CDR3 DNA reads TGTGCCGGGAACGAGGGGGTGGAGACCGGGGAGCTGTTTTTT.

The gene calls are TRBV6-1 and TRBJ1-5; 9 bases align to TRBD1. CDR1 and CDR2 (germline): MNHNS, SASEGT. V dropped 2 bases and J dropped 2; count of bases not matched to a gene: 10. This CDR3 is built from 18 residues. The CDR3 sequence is CASSEPGTGIVGNQPQHF. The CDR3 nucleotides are TGTGCCAGCAGTGAACCAGGGACAGGGATTGTAGGCAATCAGCCCCAGCATTTT.

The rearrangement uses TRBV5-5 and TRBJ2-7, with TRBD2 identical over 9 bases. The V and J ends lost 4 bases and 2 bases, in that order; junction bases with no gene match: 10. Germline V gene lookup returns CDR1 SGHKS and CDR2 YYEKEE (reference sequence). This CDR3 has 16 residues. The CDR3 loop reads CASSPRLAAVTYEQYF. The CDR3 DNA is TGTGCCAGCAGCCCCAGACTAGCGGCCGTCACCTACGAGCAGTACTTC.

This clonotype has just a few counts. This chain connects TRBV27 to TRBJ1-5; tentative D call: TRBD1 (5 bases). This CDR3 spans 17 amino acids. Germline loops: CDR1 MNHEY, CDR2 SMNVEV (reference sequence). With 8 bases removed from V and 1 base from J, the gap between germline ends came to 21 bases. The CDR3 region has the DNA TGTGCCAGCTTCCCTGGCCAGGGATGGCCCAGCAATCAGCCCCAGCATTTT. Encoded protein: CASFPGQGWPSNQPQHF.

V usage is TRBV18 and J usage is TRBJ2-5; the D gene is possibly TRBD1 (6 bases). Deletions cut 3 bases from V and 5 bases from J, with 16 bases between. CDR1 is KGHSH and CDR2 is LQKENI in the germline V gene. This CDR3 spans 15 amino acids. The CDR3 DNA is TGTGCCAGCTCACCCCCGAAACAAAGGGGGGAGACCCAGTACTTC. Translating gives CASSPPKQRGETQYF.

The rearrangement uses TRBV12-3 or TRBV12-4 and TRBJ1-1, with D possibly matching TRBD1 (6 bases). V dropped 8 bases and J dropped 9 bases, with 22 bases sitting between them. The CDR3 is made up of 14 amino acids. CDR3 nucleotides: TGTGCCAGCGTTGTGCAGGGGCCCGAACGTCAAGCTTTCTTT. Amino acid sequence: CASVVQGPERQAFF.

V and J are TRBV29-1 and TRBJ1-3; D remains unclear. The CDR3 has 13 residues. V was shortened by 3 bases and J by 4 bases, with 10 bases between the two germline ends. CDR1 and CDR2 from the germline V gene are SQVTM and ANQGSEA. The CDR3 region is CSVDGGTGNTIYF. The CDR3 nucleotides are TGCAGCGTTGACGGTGGAACCGGAAACACCATATATTTT.